The 30 T cell receptor beta chains listed next were all sequenced from one sample in a study of blood T cell repertoires in COVID-19. Libraries were prepared by immunoSEQ multiplex PCR; TCRdb keeps only in-frame clonotypes and omits some of them. The sample holds around 140,000 clones; about 86% are singletons and the top ten take roughly 2.2%. Material: PBMCs or T cells enriched from blood (not recorded which). These receptor sequences come from a man between 35 and 55 years old with acute COVID-19.

The rearrangement uses TRBV18 and TRBJ2-2; 8 bases map to TRBD2. The length of the CDR3 is 18 residues. J gave up 1 base and V 1 base, and 8 bases lay outside the gene matches. Germline V gene sequence: CDR1 KGHSH, CDR2 LQKENI. The CDR3 DNA reads TGTGCCAGCTCACCACTACTGACTAGCGCTTTGAACACCGGGGAGCTGTTTTTT. Its protein is CASSPLLTSALNTGELFF.

This rearrangement joins TRBV13 to TRBJ1-2, with 11 bases matching TRBD1. V trimming: 4 bases; J trimming: 11 bases; junction bases outside the gene matches: 9. From germline, CDR1 is PRHDT and CDR2 FYEKMQ (reference sequence). The CDR3 has 14 amino acids. The CDR3 here is CASSSRDRGSSYTF. In DNA form, the CDR3 reads TGTGCCAGCAGCTCCCGGGACAGGGGGTCTAGTTACACCTTC.

The chain carries TRBV30 and TRBJ2-1; 8 bases line up with TRBD2. Trimming cost V 0 bases and J 12 bases; bases outside gene matches: 10. CDR1 and CDR2 (germline): GTSNPN, SVGIG (reference sequence). The CDR3 loop spans 14 amino acids. The CDR3 sequence: CAWSVPSGPTVQFF. For the CDR3, the DNA is TGTGCCTGGAGTGTACCTAGCGGGCCTACCGTGCAGTTCTTC. The full variable domain, its missing parts supplied by reference TRBV30 and TRBJ2-1, is SQTIHQWPATLVQPVGSPLSLECTVEGTSNPNLYWYRQAAGRGLQLLFYSVGIGQISSEVPQNLSASRPQDRQFILSSKKLLLSDSGFYLCAWSVPSGPTVQFFGPGTRLTVL.

This clone was observed once. The V gene is TRBV19, the J gene TRBJ2-2, with a weak D call TRBD2 (6 bases). Germline CDR1 and CDR2: LNHDA and SQIVND (reference sequence). The CDR3 length is 12 residues. V was pared by 7 bases and J by 5 bases, with 8 bases between. For the CDR3, the DNA is TGTGCCAGTACCCGGGGGACCGGGGAGCTGTTTTTT. Its protein product is CASTRGTGELFF.

The gene calls are TRBV5-1 and TRBJ2-2; 7 bases fit TRBD2. With 3 bases clipped from V and 4 bases from J, the junction kept 3 bases outside the gene matches. Germline lookup yields CDR1 SGHRS and CDR2 YFSETQ. This CDR3 is 14 amino acids long. CDR3 sequence reads: CASSWEGTTGELFF. For the CDR3, the DNA is TGCGCCAGCAGCTGGGAGGGAACCACCGGGGAGCTGTTTTTT.

This clone was recorded once. This chain links TRBV2 with TRBJ1-2; D is unclear. This CDR3 is 13 amino acids long. Per germline, CDR1 SNHLY and CDR2 FYNNEI. Trimming cost V 5 bases and J 5 bases, with 12 bases left between them. This chain's CDR3 is CASSTTEHYGYTF. The CDR3 nucleotides read TGTGCCAGCAGTACGACGGAGCATTATGGCTACACCTTC.

The chain recombines TRBV10-3 with TRBJ2-2; 8 bases are a match to TRBD2. CDR3 size: 16 residues. V dropped 5 bases and J dropped 5; count of bases not matched to a gene: 10. From germline, CDR1 is ENHRY and CDR2 SYGVKD. This CDR3 is CAISPLAGAWTGELFF. CDR3 nucleotide sequence: TGTGCCATCAGTCCTCTAGCGGGTGCGTGGACCGGGGAGCTGTTTTTT.

This rearrangement joins TRBV5-4 to TRBJ2-7; TRBD1 agrees at 10 bases. The ends lost 3 bases at V and 0 bases at J; junction bases unmatched: 9. Germline loops: CDR1 SGHNT, CDR2 YYREEE (reference sequence). This CDR3 is built from 17 residues. The CDR3 region is CASSYFQGQGVSYEQYF. The DNA for the CDR3 is TGTGCCAGCAGCTATTTTCAAGGACAGGGGGTCTCCTACGAGCAGTACTTC.

The genes are TRBV10-3 and TRBJ1-1; D is uncertain. V lost 7 bases, J lost 6 bases, and 12 bases lay in between. CDR3 length: 12 residues. CDR1 and CDR2 from the germline V gene are ENHRY and SYGVKD. Here the CDR3 DNA reads TGTGCCATCAAAGCCACCGGTCCTGAAGCTTTCTTT. This sequence encodes CAIKATGPEAFF.

Written as DNA, the CDR3 is TGTGCCAGCTCACCCCCTAGCGGGGGGGCCGTCAATGAGCAGTTCTTC. Encoded protein: CASSPPSGGAVNEQFF. V is TRBV18 and J is TRBJ2-1, with 12 bases that match TRBD2. The CDR3 length is 16 residues. From germline, CDR1 is KGHSH and CDR2 LQKENI. With V trimmed by 3 bases and J by 6 bases, 6 bases remained unmatched.

The chain couples TRBV2 to TRBJ1-3; D is undetermined. CDR1 SNHLY and CDR2 FYNNEI come from the germline V gene. Trimming stripped 4 bases from V and 0 bases from J, with 13 bases between. The CDR3 loop spans 16 amino acids. The CDR3 here is CASSVRAGASGNTIYF. As DNA, the CDR3 is TGTGCCAGCAGTGTGCGCGCCGGAGCCTCTGGAAACACCATATATTTT.

This rearrangement joins TRBV20-1 to TRBJ1-5, with D tentatively TRBD1 (5 bases). Germline CDR1 reads DFQATT; CDR2 reads SNEGSKA (reference sequence). The CDR3 runs 13 residues. Trimming left V 3 bases short and J 5 bases short, with 11 bases between. DNA of the CDR3: TGCAGTGCTAGTCCGGGGGGGGATCAGCCCCAGCATTTT. Protein sequence: CSASPGGDQPQHF.

V gene TRBV5-1 combines with J gene TRBJ1-6, with TRBD1 as a possible D gene (5 bases). The CDR3 contains 14 residues. Germline values: CDR1 SGHRS, CDR2 YFSETQ. The V and J ends lost 1 base and 8 bases respectively, with 10 bases between them. The CDR3 DNA is TGCGCCAGCAGCTTGCAAGGGGCGGATTCACCCCTCCACTTT. Protein product: CASSLQGADSPLHF. The full variable domain, in which reference TRBV5-1 and TRBJ1-6 provide the parts outside the CDR3, is KAGVTQTPRYLIKTRGQQVTLSCSPISGHRSVSWYQQTPGQGLQFLFEYFSETQRNKGNFPGRFSGRQFSNSRSEMNVSTLELGDSALYLCASSLQGADSPLHFGNGTRLTVT.

The chain carries TRBV2 and TRBJ2-3; D perhaps matches TRBD2 (7 bases). Trimming left V 6 bases short and J 4 bases short, with 23 bases between. Germline V gene lookup returns CDR1 SNHLY and CDR2 FYNNEI. This CDR3 has 17 residues. CDR3 amino acids: CASRPLGGGRPPDTQYF. In nucleotides, the CDR3 is TGTGCCAGCAGACCTCTAGGGGGGGGCCGTCCCCCAGATACGCAGTATTTT.

The chain employs TRBV7-3 and TRBJ2-1; D is ambiguous. From germline, CDR1 is SGHTA and CDR2 FQGTGA. The V end was cut by 1 base, the J end by 10 bases, with 14 bases between. This CDR3 is 14 amino acids long. The CDR3 DNA sequence: TGTGCCAGCAGCTTAAGACCAGATGCTAGGGAGCAGTTCTTC. This codes for CASSLRPDAREQFF.

V and J are TRBV5-1 and TRBJ2-2, with D maybe TRBD2 (8 bases). The germline V and J ends were trimmed by 4 bases and 7 bases, with 17 bases remaining between them. This CDR3 has 15 residues. Germline V CDR1 and CDR2: SGHRS, YFSETQ. The CDR3 loop reads CASSPGGGGGGELFF. CDR3 DNA sequence: TGCGCCAGCAGCCCGGGAGGGGGCGGCGGCGGGGAGCTGTTTTTT.

The rearrangement links TRBV29-1 to TRBJ2-1; D call uncertain. V was clipped by 0 bases and J by 0 bases, with 15 bases between them. This CDR3 contains 17 residues. From germline, CDR1 is SQVTM and CDR2 ANQGSEA. In nucleotides, the CDR3 is TGCAGCGTTGAAGATCTTGGTCAGCGAAGCTCCTACAATGAGCAGTTCTTC. It is translated as CSVEDLGQRSSYNEQFF.

The chain is built from TRBV18 and TRBJ1-2, with 8 positions matching TRBD1. Trimming at V came to 6 bases and at J to 3 bases, leaving 12 bases not matched to a gene. The CDR3 extends over 16 amino acids. Germline lookup yields CDR1 KGHSH and CDR2 LQKENI. The DNA of the CDR3 is TGTGCCAGCTCCGAACTCGGGGGACAGGCCTACTATGGCTACACCTTC. This translates into CASSELGGQAYYGYTF.

The rearrangement joins TRBV4-1 to TRBJ2-5; D gene ambiguous. The CDR3 is 15 amino acids. CDR1 and CDR2 from the germline V gene are MGHRA and YSYEKL. Trimming removed 1 base from V and 1 base from J, with 10 bases in between. In nucleotides, the CDR3 is TGCGCCAGCAGCCAAGGAACAGTCTTCCAAGAGACCCAGTACTTC. Translating it yields CASSQGTVFQETQYF.

The chain uses TRBV2 and TRBJ1-2; D perhaps matches TRBD1 (6 bases). Trimming pared 3 bases from V and 8 bases from J, leaving 22 bases between. The CDR3 spans 16 residues. Germline CDR1 SNHLY, CDR2 FYNNEI. CDR3 DNA sequence: TGTGCCAGCAGTGACCCCCTTGGGGGGGGCCTGGGAGGCTACACCTTC. This encodes CASSDPLGGGLGGYTF.

The rearrangement joins TRBV5-1 to TRBJ2-7; 8 nucleotides match TRBD2. The junction had 10 bases not matched to a gene; V was cut back by 3 bases and J by 2 bases. Looked up from germline, CDR1 is SGHRS and CDR2 is YFSETQ. The CDR3 totals 16 residues. CDR3 in DNA: TGCGCCAGCAGCTACGCAACACTAGCGGTCCCCTACGAGCAGTACTTC. Its translation: CASSYATLAVPYEQYF.

The table lists this clone with a count of one. The J gene is TRBJ1-1, the V gene TRBV5-1; D unresolved. Germline loops: CDR1 SGHRS, CDR2 YFSETQ. The V and J ends lost 8 bases and 5 bases respectively, with 22 bases between them. The CDR3 consists of 15 residues. The CDR3, as DNA: TGCGCCAGTACCCTTCGCGGGTTTTCGGGGACTGAAGCTTTCTTT. Its translation: CASTLRGFSGTEAFF.

The rearrangement links TRBV6-5 to TRBJ1-5; no clear D. This CDR3 comprises 13 residues. The V gene lost 4 bases and the J gene lost 0 bases, with 4 bases spanning the gap. Germline V gene lookup returns CDR1 MNHEY and CDR2 SVGAGI. CDR3 coding DNA: TGTGCCAGCAGTTTCAATAGCAATCAGCCCCAGCATTTT. Translated: CASSFNSNQPQHF.

The chain couples TRBV18 to TRBJ2-7; 8 positions agree with TRBD2. Trimming cost V 6 bases and J 4 bases; bases outside gene matches: 5. Germline loops: CDR1 KGHSH, CDR2 LQKENI. The CDR3 runs to 13 residues. Written as DNA, the CDR3 is TGTGCCAGCTCGACCAGCGGGAGTTACGAGCAGTACTTC. Its translation is CASSTSGSYEQYF.

The chain carries TRBV30 and TRBJ2-1; 12 nucleotides match TRBD2. The germline V gene encodes CDR1 GTSNPN and CDR2 SVGIG (reference sequence). V shed 0 bases and J 2 bases; nucleotides not matched to a gene: 8. The CDR3 totals 18 residues. CDR3 sequence reads: CAWSVWRTSGDPYNEQFF. The CDR3, as DNA: TGTGCCTGGAGTGTATGGAGGACTAGCGGGGATCCCTACAATGAGCAGTTCTTC. The whole variable domain, remainder taken from reference TRBV30 and TRBJ2-1, is SQTIHQWPATLVQPVGSPLSLECTVEGTSNPNLYWYRQAAGRGLQLLFYSVGIGQISSEVPQNLSASRPQDRQFILSSKKLLLSDSGFYLCAWSVWRTSGDPYNEQFFGPGTRLTVL.

This clone was found once. This chain joins TRBV30 and TRBJ1-2, with a tentative D call TRBD1 (5 bases). This CDR3 has 13 amino acids. The V gene's germline CDR1 is GTSNPN and CDR2 SVGIG (reference sequence). V lost 0 bases, J lost 7 bases, and 12 bases lay in between. CDR3 sequence reads: CAWSVQGAGGYTF. CDR3 nucleotides: TGTGCCTGGAGTGTACAAGGGGCTGGTGGCTACACCTTC.

V usage is TRBV28 and J usage is TRBJ1-4, with TRBD1 as a possible D gene (6 bases). This CDR3 spans 13 amino acids. CDR1 MDHEN and CDR2 SYDVKM come from the germline V gene. V was pared by 7 bases and J by 8 bases, with 14 bases between. The CDR3 DNA reads as TGTGCCAGCACCTCAGGACAGCAAGAAAAACTGTTTTTT. Its protein is CASTSGQQEKLFF.

V usage is TRBV19 and J usage is TRBJ2-3; the match to TRBD2 covers 16 bases. The CDR3 contains 17 residues. Trimming removed 0 bases from V and 4 bases from J; junction bases left unmatched: 1. Germline CDR1 and CDR2: LNHDA and SQIVND (reference sequence). CDR3 amino acids: CASSIEGLAGGSDTQYF. CDR3 nucleotides: TGTGCCAGTAGTATAGAGGGACTAGCGGGAGGGTCAGATACGCAGTATTTT.

The chain uses TRBV7-6 and TRBJ2-1, with 7 bases lining up with TRBD2. The CDR3 has 17 amino acids. CDR1 is SGHVS, CDR2 FNYEAQ, per germline. With 2 bases clipped from V and 7 bases from J, the junction kept 14 bases outside the gene matches. CDR3 sequence (DNA): TGTGCCAGCAGCTTATCGTTAGGCCTAGCGGTCCTTAATGAGCAGTTCTTC. It specifies CASSLSLGLAVLNEQFF.

The chain has TRBV13 and TRBJ2-7, with a possible D match to TRBD1 (6 bases). Germline CDR1 reads PRHDT; CDR2 reads FYEKMQ (reference sequence). This CDR3 contains 16 residues. Trimming removed 1 base at V and 5 bases at J, with 18 bases between. The CDR3 nucleotides are TGTGCCAGCAGCTTAGTTGGGACACCGGGACCGGACGAGCAGTACTTC. It translates to CASSLVGTPGPDEQYF.